One T cell receptor (beta chain) is described in this entry. This sample was taken from a study of blood T cell repertoires in COVID-19. Data came from immunoSEQ multiplex PCR; TCRdb stores just in-frame clones and leaves some out. Of 250,000 to 300,000 clones detected, roughly 86% appear once; the ten largest clones hold just under 0.8%. V lost 3 bases, J lost 6 bases, and 14 bases stayed unmatched. Germline V CDR1 and CDR2: DFQATT, SNEGSKA (reference sequence). The CDR3 totals 16 residues. V usage is TRBV20-1 and J usage is TRBJ1-1; 9 nucleotides agree with TRBD1. Material: peripheral blood. The sequence was obtained from a woman aged 25 to 39 with acute or convalescent COVID-19. In DNA form, the CDR3 reads TGCAGTGCTAGTCGTCCCGGGACAGGGTTGAATCCTGAAGCTTTCTTT. Translation gives CSASRPGTGLNPEAFF.